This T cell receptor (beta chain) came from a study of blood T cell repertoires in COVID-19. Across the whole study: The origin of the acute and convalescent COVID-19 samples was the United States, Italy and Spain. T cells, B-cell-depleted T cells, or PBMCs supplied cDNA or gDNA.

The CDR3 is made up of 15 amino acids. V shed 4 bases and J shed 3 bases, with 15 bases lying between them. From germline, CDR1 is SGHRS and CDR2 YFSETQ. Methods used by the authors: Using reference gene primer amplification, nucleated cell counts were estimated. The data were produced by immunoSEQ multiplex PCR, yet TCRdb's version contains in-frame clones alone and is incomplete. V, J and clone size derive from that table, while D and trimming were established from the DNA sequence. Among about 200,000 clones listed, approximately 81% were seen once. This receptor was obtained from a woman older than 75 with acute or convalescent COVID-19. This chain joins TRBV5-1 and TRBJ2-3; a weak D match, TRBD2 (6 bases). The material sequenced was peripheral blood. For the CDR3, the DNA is TGCGCCAGCAGCCCGGTGGACGGGAGAACAGATACGCAGTATTTT. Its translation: CASSPVDGRTDTQYF.